This T cell receptor beta chain comes out of a study of T cells after yellow fever vaccination. As for the study in general: SMART-Seq v4 Ultra Low Input prepared libraries from low-cell fractions.

Study-wide results and limits: Abundant bulk-derived clonotypes could contaminate FACS-sorted repertoires. The study re-detected most primary-vaccination clones after the booster (roughly 95% CD4, 85% to 90% CD8).

In this sample, this clonotype turned up a few times. Its specificity is not known. TCRdb redid the calling of the 5' RACE reads with MiXCR, one entry per CDR3 protein. This sample has hundreds of thousands of distinct CDR3 sequences, with about 12% found just once. The TCR sequence derives from a man aged 25-40 years who received the YFV17D yellow fever vaccine. The sample in question was PBMCs, obtained on the day of the yellow fever booster vaccination.

The CDR3: CASSHPTVLEQYF. DNA of the CDR3: TGTGCCAGCAGTCATCCAACAGTACTCGAGCAGTACTTC. V usage is TRBV12-3 or TRBV12-4 and J usage is TRBJ2-7; D ambiguous. Trimming shortened V by 5 bases and J by 6 bases, and 14 bases separated the two germline ends. The CDR3 covers 13 residues.